The 20 T cell receptor beta chains presented below share a single source sample, sequenced in a study of T cell changes during pregnancy in multiple sclerosis. Some clones are missing from TCRdb's copy, which holds only in-frame ones; the method was immunoSEQ multiplex PCR. The repertoire holds around 92,000 clones, with around 93% as singletons. Sequences were derived from peripheral blood, sampled in the third trimester of pregnancy. The source is a female donor with multiple sclerosis, enrolled in a pregnancy study.

The chain combines TRBV6-4 with TRBJ2-3, with TRBD2 as a possible D gene (5 bases). V was cut by 11 bases and J by 2 bases, with 26 bases left in between. From germline, CDR1 is MRHNA and CDR2 SNTAGT. The CDR3 is 17 amino acids. CDR3 nucleotide sequence: TGTGCCTCCTACATGGGGTTTCTCCGCGGGTACACAGATACGCAGTATTTT. The encoded protein is CASYMGFLRGYTDTQYF.

This chain links TRBV30 with TRBJ1-6, with D maybe TRBD1 (5 bases). The CDR3 contains 14 residues. CDR1 and CDR2 from the germline V gene are GTSNPN and SVGIG (reference sequence). Trimming stripped 3 bases from V and 10 bases from J, with 16 bases between. CDR3 region: CAWRHQGPTSPLHF. As DNA, the CDR3 is TGTGCCTGGAGGCATCAGGGCCCGACGTCACCCCTCCACTTT. Based on the CDR3 plus reference TRBV30 and TRBJ1-6, the full variable domain is SQTIHQWPATLVQPVGSPLSLECTVEGTSNPNLYWYRQAAGRGLQLLFYSVGIGQISSEVPQNLSASRPQDRQFILSSKKLLLSDSGFYLCAWRHQGPTSPLHFGNGTRLTVT.

This sequence joins TRBV5-1 and TRBJ2-7; 7 bases map to TRBD2. Unmatched junction bases numbered 11, after V lost 4 bases and J lost 4 bases. This CDR3 has 15 amino acids. Germline V gene lookup returns CDR1 SGHRS and CDR2 YFSETQ. The CDR3 spells CASSVTSEIWYEQYF. CDR3 DNA: TGCGCCAGCAGCGTAACTAGCGAAATATGGTACGAGCAGTACTTC.

The chain is built from TRBV28 and TRBJ2-1; 10 bases map to TRBD1. CDR1 MDHEN and CDR2 SYDVKM come from the germline V gene. The CDR3 sequence is 15 residues long. The V gene end was trimmed by 5 bases and the J gene end by 6 bases; junction bases not matched to a gene: 7. The DNA for the CDR3 is TGTGCCAGCAGTGACAGGGGGCGTCCGGTCAATGAGCAGTTCTTC. Translating it yields CASSDRGRPVNEQFF.

This chain links TRBV28 with TRBJ2-1, with 7 bases fitting TRBD2. Germline V gene sequence: CDR1 MDHEN, CDR2 SYDVKM. The CDR3 loop spans 16 amino acids. Trimming cost V 3 bases and J 5 bases; bases outside gene matches: 10. The CDR3 spells CASSLSGSGYHNEQFF. The DNA of the CDR3 is TGTGCCAGCAGTTTGTCGGGTAGCGGGTACCACAATGAGCAGTTCTTC.

Here the CDR3 DNA reads TGTGCCAGCAGGGTAAAAAGGACAGGGCCGGGTGGCTACACCTTC. Translation gives CASRVKRTGPGGYTF. The chain joins TRBV7-2 to TRBJ1-2; 8 bases are a match to TRBD1. Trimming at V came to 6 bases and at J to 7 bases, leaving 13 bases not matched to a gene. The CDR3 contains 15 residues. CDR1 is SGHTA, CDR2 FQGNSA, per germline.

The gene calls are TRBV29-1 and TRBJ2-1; D is ambiguous. The CDR3 runs 15 residues. From germline, CDR1 is SQVTM and CDR2 ANQGSEA. Deletions cut 3 bases from V and 0 bases from J, with 12 bases between. The CDR3 sequence is CSVDEPESSYNEQFF. In DNA, the CDR3 is TGCAGCGTTGATGAGCCGGAGAGCTCCTACAATGAGCAGTTCTTC.

The rearrangement links TRBV29-1 to TRBJ1-2; D gene unclear. This CDR3 comprises 13 residues. Germline V lookup: CDR1 SQVTM, CDR2 ANQGSEA. V gave up 3 bases and J gave up 1 base, with 9 bases separating them. CDR3 DNA sequence: TGCAGCGTTGAGGAGGTCGGTAACTATGGCTACACCTTC. Translation gives CSVEEVGNYGYTF.

This chain connects TRBV7-2 to TRBJ1-4; tentative D call: TRBD1 (5 bases). Germline V gives CDR1 SGHTA, CDR2 FQGNSA. This CDR3 is built from 15 residues. Trimming removed 1 base from V and 2 bases from J, with 8 bases in between. CDR3 coding DNA: TGTGCCAGCAGCTTAGATGGGGCCACTAATGAAAAACTGTTTTTT. This gives the protein CASSLDGATNEKLFF.

The CDR3 spells CASSLRDTNTGELFF. CDR3 DNA: TGTGCCAGCAGCCTTAGGGACACCAACACCGGGGAGCTGTTTTTT. The J gene is TRBJ2-2, the V gene TRBV28; D may be TRBD1 (6 bases). The CDR3 runs to 15 residues. Germline CDR1 reads MDHEN; CDR2 reads SYDVKM. Trimming left V 6 bases short and J 2 bases short, with 13 bases between.

For this clone: Other DNA sequences from this sample encode an identical CDR3 as well. The CDR3 spells CASSLAGTGNEKLFF. CDR3 DNA sequence: TGCGCCAGCAGCTTGGCTGGGACAGGGAACGAAAAACTGTTTTTT. The chain recombines TRBV5-1 with TRBJ1-4, with 9 bases fitting TRBD1. Trimming at V came to 0 bases and at J to 8 bases, leaving 5 bases not matched to a gene. This CDR3 contains 15 residues. Looked up from germline, CDR1 is SGHRS and CDR2 is YFSETQ.

This clone was seen only a few times. The V gene is TRBV4-1, the J gene TRBJ2-1; 8 bases align to TRBD1. This CDR3 contains 15 residues. Germline V CDR1 and CDR2: MGHRA, YSYEKL. Germline trimming cut 5 bases from V and 7 bases from J; bases unmatched to any gene: 10. The CDR3 sequence: CASSLERTGWNEQFF. For the CDR3, the DNA is TGCGCCAGCAGCTTAGAACGGACAGGGTGGAATGAGCAGTTCTTC.

The J gene is TRBJ2-6, the V gene TRBV5-1, with D perhaps matching TRBD2 (6 bases). This CDR3 is 15 amino acids long. The V gene lost 6 bases and the J gene lost 1 base, with 11 bases spanning the gap. Germline V gene data show CDR1 as SGHRS and CDR2 as YFSETQ. The CDR3: CASTKAGSGANVLTF. CDR3 coding DNA: TGCGCCAGCACCAAGGCGGGGTCTGGGGCCAACGTCCTGACTTTC.

The chain employs TRBV28 and TRBJ1-2; 9 bases align to TRBD1. The CDR3 covers 17 residues. Germline V gives CDR1 MDHEN, CDR2 SYDVKM. V gave up 5 bases and J gave up 4 bases; unmatched junction bases: 14. The CDR3 here is CASSPWGQGVPSYGYTF. The CDR3 region has the DNA TGTGCCAGCAGTCCGTGGGGACAGGGCGTTCCTAGCTATGGCTACACCTTC.

V gene TRBV27 combines with J gene TRBJ2-3; possible D gene TRBD2, 5 bases. CDR3 length: 15 residues. Trimming shortened V by 5 bases and J by 1 base, and 13 bases separated the two germline ends. The germline CDR1 and CDR2 sequences are MNHEY and SMNVEV (reference sequence). The CDR3 reads CASSQTSEGTDTQYF. The CDR3 DNA is TGTGCCAGCAGTCAAACTAGTGAGGGCACAGATACGCAGTATTTT.

This chain connects TRBV5-1 to TRBJ1-2; D gene uncertain. CDR1 is SGHRS, CDR2 YFSETQ, per germline. This CDR3 region has 13 residues. V lost 0 bases and J lost 5, with 8 bases in between. The CDR3 region is CASSLAFLYGYTF. The CDR3, as DNA: TGCGCCAGCAGCTTGGCCTTTTTGTATGGCTACACCTTC.

This chain uses TRBV5-1 with TRBJ2-1, with TRBD1 as a possible D gene (6 bases). The CDR3 runs to 13 residues. CDR1 is SGHRS and CDR2 is YFSETQ in the germline V gene. Trimming took 1 base from V and 9 from J, leaving 11 bases between them. The CDR3 protein is CASSLTGSGEQFF. The DNA of the CDR3 is TGCGCCAGCAGCTTGACAGGGTCGGGTGAGCAGTTCTTC.

This clone appeared once. V gene TRBV30 combines with J gene TRBJ2-7; D is perhaps TRBD2 (6 bases). V shed 6 bases and J shed 7 bases, with 25 bases lying between them. The CDR3 sequence is 15 residues long. The germline CDR1 and CDR2 sequences are GTSNPN and SVGIG (reference sequence). The CDR3 reads CACHLGGVGRLEQYF. The DNA of the CDR3 is TGTGCCTGCCACCTCGGTGGGGTGGGGAGGTTGGAGCAGTACTTC.

V usage is TRBV9 and J usage is TRBJ2-3; tentative D call: TRBD2 (5 bases). This CDR3 contains 18 residues. Trimming took off 4 bases at V and 1 base at J, with 22 bases between the two ends. The germline V gene has CDR1 SGDLS and CDR2 YYNGEE. CDR3 amino acids: CASSPGSRRGTRTDTQYF. The CDR3 nucleotides are TGTGCCAGCAGCCCGGGATCGAGGCGTGGAACCCGCACAGATACGCAGTATTTT.

V usage is TRBV4-2 and J usage is TRBJ2-7, with D possibly TRBD1 on 6 matching bases. The CDR3 totals 18 residues. Trimming cost V 0 bases and J 4 bases, with 22 bases left between them. Per germline, CDR1 LGHNA and CDR2 YNFKEQ. The chain's CDR3 is CASSQESPGAGAAYEQYF. CDR3 coding DNA: TGTGCCAGCAGCCAAGAAAGCCCCGGGGCAGGGGCAGCGTACGAGCAGTACTTC.